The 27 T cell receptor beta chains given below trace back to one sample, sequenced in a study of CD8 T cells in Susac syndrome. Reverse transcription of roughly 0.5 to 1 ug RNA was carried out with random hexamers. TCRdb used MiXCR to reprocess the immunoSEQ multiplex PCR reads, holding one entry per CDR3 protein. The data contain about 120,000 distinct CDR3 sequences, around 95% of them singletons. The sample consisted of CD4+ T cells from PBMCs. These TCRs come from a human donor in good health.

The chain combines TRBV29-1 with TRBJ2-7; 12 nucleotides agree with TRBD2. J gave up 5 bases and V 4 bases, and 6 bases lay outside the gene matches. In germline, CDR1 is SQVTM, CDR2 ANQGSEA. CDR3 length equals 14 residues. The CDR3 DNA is TGCAGCGTTGGGACGACTAGCGGGAGTCACGAGCAGTACTTC. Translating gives CSVGTTSGSHEQYF.

CDR3 amino acids: CASSPPGHHYEQYF. CDR3 nucleotides: TGTGCCAGCAGCCCCCCGGGACACCACTACGAGCAGTACTTC. This chain connects TRBV9 to TRBJ2-7; possibly TRBD1 for D (6 bases). Germline V gene data show CDR1 as SGDLS and CDR2 as YYNGEE. This CDR3 is 14 amino acids long. V shed 4 bases and J shed 3 bases, with 14 bases lying between them.

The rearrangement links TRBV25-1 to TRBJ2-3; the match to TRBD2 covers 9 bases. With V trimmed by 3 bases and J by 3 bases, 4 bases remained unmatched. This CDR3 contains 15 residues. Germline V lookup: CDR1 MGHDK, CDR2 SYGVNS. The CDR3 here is CASSEAGGPTDTQYF. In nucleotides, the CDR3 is TGTGCCAGCAGTGAGGCGGGAGGGCCGACAGATACGCAGTATTTT.

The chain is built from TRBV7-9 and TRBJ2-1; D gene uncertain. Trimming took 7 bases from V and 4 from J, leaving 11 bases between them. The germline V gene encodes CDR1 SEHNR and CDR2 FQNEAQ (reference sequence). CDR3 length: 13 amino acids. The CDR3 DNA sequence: TGTGCCAGCAAGGTAGGAGAGTACAATGAGCAGTTCTTC. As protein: CASKVGEYNEQFF.

CDR3: CASSGGMNTEAFF. CDR3 nucleotide sequence: TGCGCCAGCAGCGGGGGAATGAACACTGAAGCTTTCTTT. The V and J genes are TRBV5-1 and TRBJ1-1, with D possibly being TRBD1 (5 bases). Trimming shortened V by 4 bases and J by 0 bases, and 7 bases separated the two germline ends. The germline V gene encodes CDR1 SGHRS and CDR2 YFSETQ. This CDR3 has 13 amino acids. The full variable domain, completed using reference TRBV5-1 and TRBJ1-1, is KAGVTQTPRYLIKTRGQQVTLSCSPISGHRSVSWYQQTPGQGLQFLFEYFSETQRNKGNFPGRFSGRQFSNSRSEMNVSTLELGDSALYLCASSGGMNTEAFFGQGTRLTVV.

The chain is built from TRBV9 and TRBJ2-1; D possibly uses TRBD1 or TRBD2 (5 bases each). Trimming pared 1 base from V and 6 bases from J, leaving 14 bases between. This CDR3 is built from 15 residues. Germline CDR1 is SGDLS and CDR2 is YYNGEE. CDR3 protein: CASSVTGTALNEQFF. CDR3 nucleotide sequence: TGTGCCAGCAGCGTAACCGGGACGGCACTCAATGAGCAGTTCTTC.

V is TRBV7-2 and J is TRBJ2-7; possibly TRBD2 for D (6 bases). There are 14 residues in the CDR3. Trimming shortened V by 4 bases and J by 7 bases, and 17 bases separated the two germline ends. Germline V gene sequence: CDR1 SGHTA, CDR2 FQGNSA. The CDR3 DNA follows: TGTGCCAGCAGCTCCAATAGCGGAGCGGCGGAGCAGTACTTC. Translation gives CASSSNSGAAEQYF.

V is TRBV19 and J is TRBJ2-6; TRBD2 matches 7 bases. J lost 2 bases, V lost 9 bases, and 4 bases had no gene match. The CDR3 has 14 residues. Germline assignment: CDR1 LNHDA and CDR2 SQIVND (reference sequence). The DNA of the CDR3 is TGTGCCAGCACTCGGGGGGCTGGGGCCAACGTCCTGACTTTC. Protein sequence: CASTRGAGANVLTF.

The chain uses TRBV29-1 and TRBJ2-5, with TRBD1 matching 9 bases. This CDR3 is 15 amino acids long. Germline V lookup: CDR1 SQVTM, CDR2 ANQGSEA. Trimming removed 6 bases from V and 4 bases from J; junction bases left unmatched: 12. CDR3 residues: CSVQAGTGNRETQYF. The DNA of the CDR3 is TGCAGCGTCCAAGCAGGGACAGGGAATAGAGAGACCCAGTACTTC. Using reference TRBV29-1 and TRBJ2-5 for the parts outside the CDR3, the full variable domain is SAVISQKPSRDICQRGTSLTIQCQVDSQVTMMFWYRQQPGQSLTLIATANQGSEATYESGFVIDKFPISRPNLTFSTLTVSNMSPEDSSIYLCSVQAGTGNRETQYFGPGTRLLVL.

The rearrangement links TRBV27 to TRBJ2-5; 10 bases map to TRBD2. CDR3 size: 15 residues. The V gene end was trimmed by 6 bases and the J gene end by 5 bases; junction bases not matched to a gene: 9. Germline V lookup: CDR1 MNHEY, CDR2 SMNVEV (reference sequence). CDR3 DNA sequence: TGTGCCAGCAGCCAGCGGGAGGGCCCATTGGAGACCCAGTACTTC. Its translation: CASSQREGPLETQYF.

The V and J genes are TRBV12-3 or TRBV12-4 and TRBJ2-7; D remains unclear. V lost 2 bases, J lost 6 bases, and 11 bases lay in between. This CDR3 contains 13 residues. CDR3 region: CASSLRPDAEQYF. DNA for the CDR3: TGTGCCAGCAGTTTACGCCCCGATGCCGAGCAGTACTTC.

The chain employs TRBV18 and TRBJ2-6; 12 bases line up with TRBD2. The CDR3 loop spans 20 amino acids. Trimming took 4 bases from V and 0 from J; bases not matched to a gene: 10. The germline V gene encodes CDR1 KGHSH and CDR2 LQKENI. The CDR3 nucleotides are TGTGCCAGCTCACTGACCGGGACTAGCGGGCATATCTCTGGGGCCAACGTCCTGACTTTC. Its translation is CASSLTGTSGHISGANVLTF.

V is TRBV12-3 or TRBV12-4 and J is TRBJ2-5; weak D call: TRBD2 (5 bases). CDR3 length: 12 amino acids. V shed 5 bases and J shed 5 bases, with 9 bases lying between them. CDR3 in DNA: TGTGCCAGCAGTGCTAGCTTGGAGACCCAGTACTTC. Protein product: CASSASLETQYF.

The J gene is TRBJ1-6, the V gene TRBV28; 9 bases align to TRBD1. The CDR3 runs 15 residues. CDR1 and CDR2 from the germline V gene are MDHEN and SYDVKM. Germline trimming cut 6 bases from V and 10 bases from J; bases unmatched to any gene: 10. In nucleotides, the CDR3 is TGTGCCAGCAGGGTCGGGGACAGGGCAGAGTCACCCCTCCACTTT. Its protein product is CASRVGDRAESPLHF.

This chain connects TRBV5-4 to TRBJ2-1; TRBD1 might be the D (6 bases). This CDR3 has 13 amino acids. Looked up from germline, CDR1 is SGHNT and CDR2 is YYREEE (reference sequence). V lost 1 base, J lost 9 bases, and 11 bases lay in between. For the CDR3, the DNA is TGTGCCAGCAGCTTGTCAGGGGAAGGTGAGCAGTTCTTC. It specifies CASSLSGEGEQFF.

CDR3 DNA: TGTGCCAGCAGTCCTCCTAGCGGGAGGTACACCGGGGAGCTGTTTTTT. Encoded protein: CASSPPSGRYTGELFF. This sequence joins TRBV2 and TRBJ2-2, with 11 bases identical to TRBD2. The CDR3 has 16 amino acids. Germline trimming cut 5 bases from V and 3 bases from J; bases unmatched to any gene: 5. Germline V CDR1 and CDR2: SNHLY, FYNNEI.

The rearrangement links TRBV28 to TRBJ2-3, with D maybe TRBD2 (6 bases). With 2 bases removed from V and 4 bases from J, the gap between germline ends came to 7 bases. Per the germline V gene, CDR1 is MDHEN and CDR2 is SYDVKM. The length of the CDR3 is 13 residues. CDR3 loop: CASSLPGADTQYF. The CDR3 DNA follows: TGTGCCAGCAGTTTACCGGGGGCAGATACGCAGTATTTT.

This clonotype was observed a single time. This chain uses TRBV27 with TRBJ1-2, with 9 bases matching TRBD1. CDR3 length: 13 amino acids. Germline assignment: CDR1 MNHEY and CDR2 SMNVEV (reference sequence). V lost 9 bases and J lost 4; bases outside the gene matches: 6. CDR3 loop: CASRDRDAYGYTF. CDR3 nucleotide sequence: TGTGCCAGTAGGGACAGGGACGCCTATGGCTACACCTTC.

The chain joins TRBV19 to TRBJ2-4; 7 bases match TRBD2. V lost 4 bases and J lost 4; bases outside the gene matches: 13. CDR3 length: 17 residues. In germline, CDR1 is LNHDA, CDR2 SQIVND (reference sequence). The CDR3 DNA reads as TGTGCCAGTAGTACCCATACGGGAGGAGAGGCTAAAAACATTCAGTACTTC. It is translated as CASSTHTGGEAKNIQYF.

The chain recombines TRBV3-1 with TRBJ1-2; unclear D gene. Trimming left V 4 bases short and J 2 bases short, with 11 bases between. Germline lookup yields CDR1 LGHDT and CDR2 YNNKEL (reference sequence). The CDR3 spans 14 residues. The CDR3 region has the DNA TGTGCCAGCAGCCCTCGGGGATCAAACTATGGCTACACCTTC. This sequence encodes CASSPRGSNYGYTF.

The CDR3 DNA is TGTGCCAGCAGGGCCGGATCCTACGAGCAGTACTTC. As protein: CASRAGSYEQYF. The rearrangement uses TRBV7-9 and TRBJ2-7, with D uncertain. Germline V gives CDR1 SEHNR, CDR2 FQNEAQ (reference sequence). The V end was cut by 6 bases, the J end by 1 base, with 7 bases between. This CDR3 spans 12 amino acids.

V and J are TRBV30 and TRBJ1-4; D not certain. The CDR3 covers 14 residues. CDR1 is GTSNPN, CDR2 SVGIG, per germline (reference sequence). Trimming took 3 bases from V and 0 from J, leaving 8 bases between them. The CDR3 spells CAWSPPATNEKLFF. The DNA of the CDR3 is TGTGCCTGGAGCCCCCCTGCAACTAATGAAAAACTGTTTTTT. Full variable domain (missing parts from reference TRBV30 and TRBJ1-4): SQTIHQWPATLVQPVGSPLSLECTVEGTSNPNLYWYRQAAGRGLQLLFYSVGIGQISSEVPQNLSASRPQDRQFILSSKKLLLSDSGFYLCAWSPPATNEKLFFGSGTQLSVL.

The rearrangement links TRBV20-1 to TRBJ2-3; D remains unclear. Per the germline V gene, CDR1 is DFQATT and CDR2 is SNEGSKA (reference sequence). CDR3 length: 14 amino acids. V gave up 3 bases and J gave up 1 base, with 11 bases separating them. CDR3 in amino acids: CSASDALGTDTQYF. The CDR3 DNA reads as TGCAGTGCTAGCGACGCCCTAGGCACAGATACGCAGTATTTT.

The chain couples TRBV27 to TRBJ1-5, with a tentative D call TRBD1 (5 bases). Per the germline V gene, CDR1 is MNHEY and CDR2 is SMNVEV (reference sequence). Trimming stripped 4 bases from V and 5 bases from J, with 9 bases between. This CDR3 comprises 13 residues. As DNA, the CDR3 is TGTGCCAGCAGTTGGGGACCCCATCAGCCCCAGCATTTT. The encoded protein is CASSWGPHQPQHF.

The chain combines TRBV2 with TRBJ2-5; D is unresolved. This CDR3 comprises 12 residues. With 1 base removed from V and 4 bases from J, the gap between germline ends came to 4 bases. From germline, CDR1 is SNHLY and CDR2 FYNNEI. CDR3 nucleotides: TGTGCCAGCAGTGAAGAGGGAGAGACCCAGTACTTC. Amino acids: CASSEEGETQYF. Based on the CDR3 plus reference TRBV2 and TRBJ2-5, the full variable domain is EPEVTQTPSHQVTQMGQEVILRCVPISNHLYFYWYRQILGQKVEFLVSFYNNEISEKSEIFDDQFSVERPDGSNFTLKIRSTKLEDSAMYFCASSEEGETQYFGPGTRLLVL.

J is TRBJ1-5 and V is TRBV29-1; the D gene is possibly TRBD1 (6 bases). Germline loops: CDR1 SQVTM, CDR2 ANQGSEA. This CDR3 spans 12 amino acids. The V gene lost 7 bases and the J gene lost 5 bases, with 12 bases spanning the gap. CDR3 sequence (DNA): TGCAGCGCGGGGGCGCGAGATCAGCCCCAGCATTTT. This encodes CSAGARDQPQHF.

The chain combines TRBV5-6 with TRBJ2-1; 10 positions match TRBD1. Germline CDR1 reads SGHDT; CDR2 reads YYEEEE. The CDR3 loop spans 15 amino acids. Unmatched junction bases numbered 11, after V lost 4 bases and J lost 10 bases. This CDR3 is CASSNRDRGVWEQFF. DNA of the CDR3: TGTGCCAGCAGCAACCGGGACAGGGGAGTATGGGAGCAGTTCTTC.